What follows describes a single T cell receptor beta chain. The CDR3 covers 17 residues. V shed 3 bases and J 2 bases; nucleotides not matched to a gene: 6. In germline, CDR1 is SGHRS, CDR2 YFSETQ. This record belongs to a study of blood T cell repertoires in COVID-19. Study-level information: COVID-19 samples, acute and convalescent, were from the United States, Italy and Spain.

Per the original methods: Using reference gene primer amplification, nucleated cell counts were estimated. Some clones are missing from TCRdb's copy, which holds only in-frame ones; the method was immunoSEQ multiplex PCR. V, J and clone size are those of that table, while D and trimming were read from the DNA. The sample contains a few hundred thousand clones, around 90% of which appear only once. This clonotype was obtained from a woman between 18 and 30 years old who had recovered from COVID-19. The sample taken for sequencing was peripheral blood. This chain uses TRBV5-1 with TRBJ2-1, with 12 bases fitting TRBD2. Here the CDR3 reads CASSSQLAGGPYNEQFF. The CDR3 nucleotides are TGCGCCAGCAGCTCCCAACTAGCGGGGGGTCCCTACAATGAGCAGTTCTTC.